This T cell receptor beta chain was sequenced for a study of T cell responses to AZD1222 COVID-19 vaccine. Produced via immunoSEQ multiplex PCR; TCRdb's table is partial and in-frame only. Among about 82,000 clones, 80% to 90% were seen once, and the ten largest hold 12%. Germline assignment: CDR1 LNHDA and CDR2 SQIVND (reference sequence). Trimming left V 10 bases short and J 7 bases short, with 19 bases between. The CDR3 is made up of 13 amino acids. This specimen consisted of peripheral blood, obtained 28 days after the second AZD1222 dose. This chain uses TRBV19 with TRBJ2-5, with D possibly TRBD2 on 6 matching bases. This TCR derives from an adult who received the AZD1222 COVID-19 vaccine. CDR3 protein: CATRAETGGTQYF. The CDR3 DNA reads TGTGCCACCAGGGCTGAGACCGGGGGGACCCAGTACTTC.